This T cell receptor (beta chain) was recorded in a study of T cell changes during pregnancy in multiple sclerosis. Assay used: immunoSEQ multiplex PCR; TCRdb lists only in-frame clones, some missing. The table includes about 77,000 clones, about 91% detected once. The receptor was isolated from a female donor with multiple sclerosis, enrolled in a pregnancy study. The sample consisted of peripheral blood, taken before pregnancy.

As DNA, the CDR3 is TGTGCCAGCAGCCTATATGGGGGGTTAAATAATTCACCCCTCCACTTT. Translation gives CASSLYGGLNNSPLHF. The chain employs TRBV7-2 and TRBJ1-6, with a tentative D call TRBD1 (5 bases). Trimming left V 5 bases short and J 5 bases short, with 16 bases between. This CDR3 is 16 amino acids long. The germline CDR1 and CDR2 sequences are SGHTA and FQGNSA.